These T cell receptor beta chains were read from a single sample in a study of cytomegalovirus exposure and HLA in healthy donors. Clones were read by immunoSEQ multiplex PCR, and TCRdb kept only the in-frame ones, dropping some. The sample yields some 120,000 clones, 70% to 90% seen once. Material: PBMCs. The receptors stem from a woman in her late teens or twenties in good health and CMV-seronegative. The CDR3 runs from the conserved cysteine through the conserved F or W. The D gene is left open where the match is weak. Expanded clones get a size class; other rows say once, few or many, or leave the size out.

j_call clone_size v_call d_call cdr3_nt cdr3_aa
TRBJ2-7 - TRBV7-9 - TGTGCCAGCAGCTTAGCGAATCACAGGGAGAGATCCTACGAGCAGTACTTC CASSLANHRERSYEQYF
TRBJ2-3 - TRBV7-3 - TGTGCCAGCAGCTTAACTGGGCCAGATACGCAGTATTTT CASSLTGPDTQYF
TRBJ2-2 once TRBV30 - TGTGCCTGGAGTGCCGGGACAAAGAACACCGGGGAGCTGTTTTTT CAWSAGTKNTGELFF
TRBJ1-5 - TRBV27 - TGTGCCAGCAGCCCTCGGTGGGGGGGCAATCAGCCCCAGCATTTT CASSPRWGGNQPQHF
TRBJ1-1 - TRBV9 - TGTGCCAGCAGCGTAGGAGTGTCGAACACTGAAGCTTTCTTT CASSVGVSNTEAFF
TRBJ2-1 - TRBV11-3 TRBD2 TGTGCCAGCAGCTTCGGGACTAGCGGGAGGAATGAGCAGTTCTTC CASSFGTSGRNEQFF
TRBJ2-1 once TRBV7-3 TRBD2 TGTGCCAGCAGCAATTGGACTAGCGGGAGCATGTATCATGAGCAGTTCTTC CASSNWTSGSMYHEQFF
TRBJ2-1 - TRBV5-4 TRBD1 TGTGCCAGCAGCTTGACCCAGGACAGGGGGCAGTTCTTC CASSLTQDRGQFF
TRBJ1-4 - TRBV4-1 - TGCGCCAGCAGCCAAGTCTACGAAAAACTGTTTTTT CASSQVYEKLFF
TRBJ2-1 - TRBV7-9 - TGTGCCAGCAGCTTAGTTGAATACAATCATGAGCAGTTCTTC CASSLVEYNHEQFF